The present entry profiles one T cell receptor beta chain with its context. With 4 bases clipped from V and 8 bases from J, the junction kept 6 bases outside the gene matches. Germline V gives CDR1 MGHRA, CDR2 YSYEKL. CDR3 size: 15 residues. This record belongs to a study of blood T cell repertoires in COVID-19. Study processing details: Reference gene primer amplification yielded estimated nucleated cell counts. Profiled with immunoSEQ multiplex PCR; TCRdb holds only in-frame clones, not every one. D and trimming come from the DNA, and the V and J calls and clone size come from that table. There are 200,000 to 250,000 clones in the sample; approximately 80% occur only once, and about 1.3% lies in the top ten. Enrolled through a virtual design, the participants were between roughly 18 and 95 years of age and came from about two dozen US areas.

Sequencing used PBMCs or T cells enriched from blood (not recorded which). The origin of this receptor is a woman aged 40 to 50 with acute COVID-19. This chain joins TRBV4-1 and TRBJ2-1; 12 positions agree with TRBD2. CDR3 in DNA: TGCGCCAGCAGCCCGGGACTAGCGGGTCGGGATGAGCAGTTCTTC. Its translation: CASSPGLAGRDEQFF.